This T cell receptor beta chain was recorded in a study of T cells after yellow fever vaccination. Study findings and constraints: The booster saw the reappearance of most primary-vaccination clones (roughly 96% CD4, about 85% CD8). The secondary T-cell response peaked on day 5, not day 15, but was weaker. CD4 and CD8 compartments shared a small share of clonotypes.

This clonotype was seen many times. Its antigen remains unknown. The germline V and J ends were trimmed by 1 base and 12 bases, with 13 bases remaining between them. CDR1 and CDR2 from the germline V gene are SGHTA and FQGNSA. CDR3 length: 14 amino acids. Production of TCR cDNA was by 5'RACE template switching, which also added a universal primer site and UMIs. One entry per CDR3 protein, called by TCRdb with MiXCR from the 5' RACE reads. The table shows 90,000 to 150,000 distinct CDR3 sequences, with about 7.2% occurring only once. The specimen comprised CD4+ T cells sorted from PBMCs, sampled about 41 days after the first yellow fever vaccination. J is TRBJ2-6 and V is TRBV7-2; no reliable D call. This clonotype was obtained from a man between 18 and 29 years old who received the YFV17D yellow fever vaccine. For the CDR3, the DNA is TGTGCCAGCAGCTTAGGGGGAACTGTGGGCGTCCTGACTTTC. This codes for CASSLGGTVGVLTF.